This TCR beta chain was found in a study of cytomegalovirus exposure and HLA in healthy donors. The study's findings and limits: CMV serostatus was the sole immune exposure information available. A later analysis found TCR association rates differed by HLA locus, highest for DRB1 and lowest for HLA-C.

The CDR3 is 15 residues long. The germline V and J ends were trimmed by 3 bases and 1 base, with 13 bases remaining between them. Germline V lookup: CDR1 MGHDK, CDR2 SYGVNS. As to this clone: Antigen: not known.

This PCR relied on a set of 60 Vbeta primers and 13 Jbeta primers. The protocol was immunoSEQ multiplex PCR, while the TCRdb copy is restricted to in-frame clones and leaves out a portion. The data hold about 25,000 clones, with about two thirds observed a single time. The clonotype comes from a woman aged 50 to 65 in good health and CMV-seronegative. The chain employs TRBV25-1 and TRBJ2-7, with D uncertain. Sequenced material: PBMCs. The CDR3 reads CASSEVGLKSYEQYF. The CDR3 nucleotides are TGTGCCAGCAGTGAGGTCGGTCTCAAGTCCTACGAGCAGTACTTC.